The entry that follows covers one T cell receptor (beta chain) sequence. Its antigen is not known. The data stem from a study of OX40 agonist ivuxolimab in advanced cancers. Study background: It was ivuxolimab, an agonistic anti-OX40 (CD134) antibody, that patients were treated with. Patients were roughly 81% male with ages roughly 20 to 90, mean roughly 55. Earlier treatment with anti-PD-1, anti-PD-L1 or anti-CTLA-4 was permitted, and over 35% had received some.

With 7 bases removed from V and 1 base from J, the gap between germline ends came to 13 bases. CDR3 length: 13 amino acids. CDR1 and CDR2 from the germline V gene are SQVTM and ANQGSEA. Assay: immunoSEQ multiplex PCR; the TCRdb copy retains only in-frame clones and omits some. This table holds tens of thousands of clones, 90% to 95% found once. The study's findings and limits: Nonresponders, in some cases, also had low normalized T-cell clonal expansion.

The V call is TRBV29-1, the J call TRBJ2-5; D is unresolved. The sequenced sample was CD4+ or CD8+ T cells sorted from blood, obtained in a trial of the OX40 agonist ivuxolimab. This clonotype originated in an adult with an advanced solid tumor such as melanoma, head and neck, liver or kidney cancer. CDR3 sequence: CSAGSVLQETQYF. CDR3 bases: TGCAGCGCCGGTAGTGTTCTCCAAGAGACCCAGTACTTC.